The subject of this entry is one TCR beta chain. There are 13 residues in the CDR3. Trimming took off 4 bases at V and 5 bases at J, with 12 bases between the two ends. Per the germline V gene, CDR1 is MNHNY and CDR2 is SVGAGI (reference sequence). The data are from a study of Graves' ophthalmopathy and Graves' hyperthyroidism. The authors amplified TCR beta CDR3 regions from RNA transcripts. The library came from an HTBI-primed first-round RT-PCR and a second-round multiplex PCR. One entry per CDR3 protein results from TCRdb running MiXCR on the multiplex PCR reads. The sample includes 600,000 to 950,000 distinct CDR3 sequences, 35% to 50% of them seen just once.

The genes are TRBV6-6 and TRBJ2-7, with TRBD1 as a possible D gene (6 bases). The source is an adult man with Graves' ophthalmopathy. Sequenced input: peripheral blood. DNA for the CDR3: TGTGCCAGCAGTTGGAGGACAGACCACGAGCAGTACTTC. It yields the protein CASSWRTDHEQYF.